Listed here are 29 T cell receptor beta chains from one sample, sequenced in a study of T cell changes during pregnancy in multiple sclerosis. Some clones are missing from TCRdb's copy, which holds only in-frame ones; the method was immunoSEQ multiplex PCR. The sample carries tens of thousands of clones, around 92% recorded once. Sequences were derived from peripheral blood, sampled in the first trimester of pregnancy. Receptor source: a female donor with multiple sclerosis, enrolled in a pregnancy study.

The gene calls are TRBV7-9 and TRBJ1-1, with 7 bases lining up with TRBD1. Germline values: CDR1 SEHNR, CDR2 FQNEAQ (reference sequence). V gave up 5 bases and J gave up 6 bases; unmatched junction bases: 9. The CDR3 is 14 residues long. CDR3 amino acids: CASSHDREIAEAFF. DNA of the CDR3: TGTGCCAGCAGCCACGACAGGGAAATCGCTGAAGCTTTCTTT.

The rearrangement joins TRBV2 to TRBJ2-1, with no clear D. V was pared by 6 bases and J by 3 bases, with 6 bases between. Germline assignment: CDR1 SNHLY and CDR2 FYNNEI. The CDR3 totals 12 residues. The DNA of the CDR3 is TGTGCCAGCAGAGGCGGCTACAATGAGCAGTTCTTC. It encodes CASRGGYNEQFF. Full variable domain (missing parts from reference TRBV2 and TRBJ2-1): EPEVTQTPSHQVTQMGQEVILRCVPISNHLYFYWYRQILGQKVEFLVSFYNNEISEKSEIFDDQFSVERPDGSNFTLKIRSTKLEDSAMYFCASRGGYNEQFFGPGTRLTVL.

V and J are TRBV27 and TRBJ2-1, with 13 bases that match TRBD2. J was trimmed by 7 bases and V by 5 bases; bases with no gene match: 8. The CDR3 has 16 amino acids. The V gene's germline CDR1 is MNHEY and CDR2 SMNVEV (reference sequence). CDR3 nucleotides: TGTGCCAGCAGTCGATTGCCGGGACTAGCGGGGAATGAGCAGTTCTTC. Translation: CASSRLPGLAGNEQFF.

The chain carries TRBV4-2 and TRBJ1-4; D remains ambiguous. The CDR3 runs 13 residues. Germline CDR1 is LGHNA and CDR2 is YNFKEQ. Trimming cost V 0 bases and J 8 bases, with 7 bases left between them. CDR3 residues: CASSQDWAEKLFF. CDR3 nucleotides: TGTGCCAGCAGCCAAGATTGGGCGGAAAAACTGTTTTTT.

This clone has only one observation. The V and J genes are TRBV9 and TRBJ2-1, with a possible D match to TRBD1 (6 bases). V lost 4 bases to trimming and J lost 6 bases, with 14 bases between them. Germline CDR1 is SGDLS and CDR2 is YYNGEE. The CDR3 has 14 amino acids. The CDR3 nucleotides read TGTGCCAGCAGCACCCAGACAGGCACCAATGAGCAGTTCTTC. The encoded protein is CASSTQTGTNEQFF. Filled out from reference TRBV9 and TRBJ2-1, the complete variable domain reads DSGVTQTPKHLITATGQRVTLRCSPRSGDLSVYWYQQSLDQGLQFLIQYYNGEERAKGNILERFSAQQFPDLHSELNLSSLELGDSALYFCASSTQTGTNEQFFGPGTRLTVL.

V gene TRBV27 combines with J gene TRBJ1-5, with 10 positions matching TRBD1. V trimming: 5 bases; J trimming: 6 bases; junction bases outside the gene matches: 10. The CDR3 loop spans 16 amino acids. Per germline, CDR1 MNHEY and CDR2 SMNVEV (reference sequence). This chain's CDR3 is CASSTFGQGVSQPQHF. The DNA for the CDR3 is TGTGCCAGCAGTACCTTCGGACAGGGGGTCAGTCAGCCCCAGCATTTT.

The chain has TRBV7-2 and TRBJ2-2; 14 nucleotides align to TRBD2. This CDR3 is built from 18 residues. J lost 0 bases, V lost 5 bases, and 5 bases had no gene match. The germline gives CDR1 SGHTA, CDR2 FQGNSA. CDR3 in DNA: TGTGCCAGCAGCCGCGGACTAGCGGGAGGCGCGAACACCGGGGAGCTGTTTTTT. It codes for CASSRGLAGGANTGELFF.

This clone was recorded once. This chain joins TRBV7-2 and TRBJ2-5; D unclear. CDR1 is SGHTA and CDR2 is FQGNSA in the germline V gene. V shed 5 bases and J shed 2 bases, with 6 bases lying between them. The CDR3 is made up of 12 amino acids. The CDR3 DNA sequence: TGTGCCAGCAGCCCTCCTCAAGAGACCCAGTACTTC. Its translation: CASSPPQETQYF.

J is TRBJ2-3 and V is TRBV29-1; TRBD2 aligns across 8 bases. CDR1 and CDR2 from the germline V gene are SQVTM and ANQGSEA. This CDR3 comprises 15 residues. J gave up 8 bases and V 6 bases, and 16 bases lay outside the gene matches. The DNA of the CDR3 is TGCAGCGTCCGAGCGGCACTAGCGGTCCAAGGTACGCAGTATTTT. This translates into CSVRAALAVQGTQYF.

The chain has TRBV6-6 and TRBJ2-7; 8 bases align to TRBD1. V dropped 5 bases and J dropped 6; count of bases not matched to a gene: 12. The CDR3 contains 15 residues. Germline values: CDR1 MNHNY, CDR2 SVGAGI (reference sequence). The DNA of the CDR3 is TGTGCCAGCAGTGGGGGATCGACAGGGGAATTCGAGCAGTACTTC. Translated: CASSGGSTGEFEQYF.

This clone occurred a few times. The chain recombines TRBV10-3 with TRBJ1-1; D might be TRBD1 (6 bases). Trimming cost V 5 bases and J 1 base, with 14 bases left between them. Germline V gene lookup returns CDR1 ENHRY and CDR2 SYGVKD. The CDR3 length is 15 residues. This CDR3 is CAISIPGQGNTEAFF. CDR3 bases: TGTGCCATCAGTATACCGGGACAAGGGAACACTGAAGCTTTCTTT.

V is TRBV6-5 and J is TRBJ2-7; D is perhaps TRBD1 (6 bases). The length of the CDR3 is 13 residues. The V gene lost 6 bases and the J gene lost 3 bases, with 12 bases spanning the gap. Germline assignment: CDR1 MNHEY and CDR2 SVGAGI. CDR3 sequence: CASRQGRNYEQYF. The CDR3 DNA reads as TGTGCCAGCAGGCAGGGGCGTAACTACGAGCAGTACTTC.

Only one count was recorded for this clone. The chain recombines TRBV28 with TRBJ2-7; 11 bases match TRBD2. Looked up from germline, CDR1 is MDHEN and CDR2 is SYDVKM. After removal of 8 bases from V and 0 bases from J, the junction contained 12 bases not matched to a gene. There are 17 residues in the CDR3. The DNA of the CDR3 is TGTGCCAGCGAAACCGGGGTAGCGGGAGGGAACTCCTACGAGCAGTACTTC. Translated, it gives CASETGVAGGNSYEQYF.

The chain is built from TRBV5-1 and TRBJ2-2; D gene unclear. The CDR3 extends over 14 amino acids. CDR1 SGHRS and CDR2 YFSETQ come from the germline V gene. Deletions cut 0 bases from V and 2 bases from J, with 5 bases between. CDR3 bases: TGCGCCAGCAGCTTGGGACTCAACACCGGGGAGCTGTTTTTT. Its protein is CASSLGLNTGELFF.

The chain is built from TRBV7-2 and TRBJ1-2; a weak D match, TRBD1 (5 bases). V lost 0 bases and J lost 2, with 16 bases in between. This CDR3 is 17 amino acids long. CDR1 is SGHTA, CDR2 FQGNSA, per germline. The CDR3 nucleotides read TGTGCCAGCAGCTTAGCGGTGGGGCAGAATGGGAACTATGGCTACACCTTC. Its translation is CASSLAVGQNGNYGYTF.

This chain connects TRBV7-2 to TRBJ2-3, with 12 bases fitting TRBD2. The germline gives CDR1 SGHTA, CDR2 FQGNSA. The CDR3 sequence is 16 residues long. Trimming cost V 2 bases and J 5 bases; bases outside gene matches: 5. The CDR3, as DNA: TGTGCCAGCAGCTTACTAGCGGGAGGGCCCGTAGATACGCAGTATTTT. This codes for CASSLLAGGPVDTQYF.

The J gene is TRBJ2-1, the V gene TRBV10-2; 9 bases are shared with TRBD2. The CDR3 loop spans 14 amino acids. CDR1 WSHSY and CDR2 SAAADI come from the germline V gene. Trimming removed 4 bases from V and 5 bases from J; junction bases left unmatched: 3. DNA for the CDR3: TGCGCCAGCAGTGTTCTAGCGGGAAACAATGAGCAGTTCTTC. Translation: CASSVLAGNNEQFF.

In its sample, this clone was seen once. The chain uses TRBV2 and TRBJ2-1; TRBD2 aligns across 16 bases. The CDR3 has 18 amino acids. V gave up 3 bases and J gave up 8 bases; unmatched junction bases: 10. Germline CDR1 SNHLY, CDR2 FYNNEI. Written as DNA, the CDR3 is TGTGCCAGCAGTGAGGGGACTAGCGGGAGGGCCATACTCTATGAGCAGTTCTTC. Translating gives CASSEGTSGRAILYEQFF.

This chain joins TRBV6-4 and TRBJ2-1, with 9 bases fitting TRBD2. J was trimmed by 13 bases and V by 0 bases; bases with no gene match: 7. The CDR3 has 14 amino acids. From germline, CDR1 is MRHNA and CDR2 SNTAGT. The CDR3 loop reads CASSDSAGGRAQFF. The CDR3 region has the DNA TGTGCCAGCAGTGACTCGGCGGGCGGGAGGGCCCAGTTCTTC.

This clone was recorded at least ten times. This chain uses TRBV4-2 with TRBJ2-1; TRBD2 matches 7 bases. The junction had 3 bases not matched to a gene; V was cut back by 0 bases and J by 4 bases. This CDR3 region has 15 residues. From germline, CDR1 is LGHNA and CDR2 YNFKEQ. CDR3 loop: CASSQESGDYNEQFF. The DNA for the CDR3 is TGTGCCAGCAGCCAAGAGAGCGGGGATTACAATGAGCAGTTCTTC.

The chain is built from TRBV18 and TRBJ1-3; TRBD1 aligns across 12 bases. The CDR3 has 15 residues. The germline V gene encodes CDR1 KGHSH and CDR2 LQKENI. The V segment lost 3 bases and the J segment 4 bases; nucleotides outside the gene matches: 1. The CDR3 bases are TGTGCCAGCTCACCGGGACAGGGGGCGGGAAACACCATATATTTT. It yields the protein CASSPGQGAGNTIYF.

This clone appeared a single time. The J gene is TRBJ2-3, the V gene TRBV5-1, with 7 bases lining up with TRBD2. CDR3 length: 16 amino acids. V was pared by 0 bases and J by 2 bases, with 6 bases of the junction left unmatched. Germline V lookup: CDR1 SGHRS, CDR2 YFSETQ. The DNA for the CDR3 is TGCGCCAGCAGCTTGGTCGTGGGAGGGGACACAGATACGCAGTATTTT. Its translation is CASSLVVGGDTDTQYF.

This chain's CDR3 is CASGAGVYEQFF. Here the CDR3 DNA reads TGTGCCAGCGGTGCGGGGGTCTATGAGCAGTTCTTC. The chain joins TRBV27 to TRBJ2-1; 7 bases agree with TRBD2. Germline CDR1 is MNHEY and CDR2 is SMNVEV (reference sequence). The V and J ends lost 8 bases and 8 bases, in that order; junction bases with no gene match: 6. This CDR3 contains 12 residues.

This chain links TRBV7-3 with TRBJ2-3; D uncertain. With 4 bases removed from V and 5 bases from J, the gap between germline ends came to 10 bases. From germline, CDR1 is SGHTA and CDR2 FQGTGA. This CDR3 is 13 amino acids long. Here the CDR3 reads CASSSISGDTQYF. CDR3 nucleotide sequence: TGTGCCAGCAGCTCCATTTCGGGAGATACGCAGTATTTT.

The J gene is TRBJ2-3, the V gene TRBV5-1; D not certain. V shed 4 bases and J shed 3 bases, with 18 bases lying between them. CDR3 size: 16 residues. Per germline, CDR1 SGHRS and CDR2 YFSETQ. CDR3 DNA: TGCGCCAGCAGCCCGGATGTTGTCAGGCGTACAGATACGCAGTATTTT. Protein product: CASSPDVVRRTDTQYF. Filled out from reference TRBV5-1 and TRBJ2-3, the complete variable domain reads KAGVTQTPRYLIKTRGQQVTLSCSPISGHRSVSWYQQTPGQGLQFLFEYFSETQRNKGNFPGRFSGRQFSNSRSEMNVSTLELGDSALYLCASSPDVVRRTDTQYFGPGTRLTVL.

CDR3 DNA: TGTGCCAGCAGCTTGGTATCCGTCTTCCAGACCTACGAGCAGTACTTC. Its translation is CASSLVSVFQTYEQYF. The chain links TRBV5-8 to TRBJ2-7; D remains ambiguous. Germline V gene lookup returns CDR1 SGHTS and CDR2 YDEGEE. V lost 0 bases and J lost 2, with 15 bases in between. The CDR3 covers 16 residues.

The V gene is TRBV14, the J gene TRBJ2-5; D may be TRBD2 (7 bases). Germline CDR1 SGHDN, CDR2 FVKESK. CDR3 length: 17 amino acids. V was cut by 1 base and J by 4 bases, with 19 bases left in between. CDR3 loop: CASSQASSGGRRETQYF. In DNA form, the CDR3 reads TGTGCCAGCAGCCAAGCCTCATCGGGGGGCCGGAGAGAGACCCAGTACTTC.

In its sample, this clone was seen once. This chain joins TRBV18 and TRBJ1-1; D gene ambiguous. This CDR3 contains 15 residues. V lost 3 bases and J lost 3, with 14 bases in between. In germline, CDR1 is KGHSH, CDR2 LQKENI. The CDR3 region is CASSPTLSADTEAFF. The DNA of the CDR3 is TGTGCCAGCTCACCCACCCTTTCTGCGGACACTGAAGCTTTCTTT.

The sample holds one count of this clone. The chain employs TRBV7-9 and TRBJ2-4, with TRBD1 matching 7 bases. Germline V lookup: CDR1 SEHNR, CDR2 FQNEAQ (reference sequence). The CDR3 is made up of 14 amino acids. Germline trimming cut 4 bases from V and 10 bases from J; bases unmatched to any gene: 10. The CDR3 coding sequence is TGTGCCAGCAGCTCACAGGGGTCCCGCGTAATTCAGTACTTC. Translation gives CASSSQGSRVIQYF.